This TCR beta chain emerged from a study of T cell changes during pregnancy in multiple sclerosis. The CDR3 totals 13 residues. Germline V gives CDR1 MNHEY, CDR2 SVGAGI. The V gene lost 6 bases and the J gene lost 9 bases, with 16 bases spanning the gap. Profiling relied on immunoSEQ multiplex PCR, and the TCRdb table lists in-frame clones only, not all of them. The sample shows 40,000 to 55,000 clones, approximately 92% of them seen only once. The chain has TRBV6-5 and TRBJ2-3; tentatively, D is TRBD2 (5 bases). The origin of this receptor is a female donor with multiple sclerosis, enrolled in a pregnancy study. Sequences were derived from CD4+ T cells from peripheral blood mononuclear cells, sampled in the third trimester of pregnancy. The DNA for the CDR3 is TGTGCCAGCAGGGAACACCTTGGGAGCACGCAGTATTTT. It specifies CASREHLGSTQYF.